This T cell receptor (beta chain) originates from a study of T cell responses to AZD1222 COVID-19 vaccine. Findings of the study overall: Spike-wide vaccine-associated CD4 TCRs dominated at 160-218 and 743-854.

With regard to this clone: Its target is not known.

Data came from immunoSEQ multiplex PCR; TCRdb stores just in-frame clones and leaves some out. The sample has about 170,000 clones; around 89% are singletons. The CDR3 length is 15 residues. V lost 6 bases and J 7 bases, leaving 22 bases between the germline ends. CDR1 SNHLY and CDR2 FYNNEI come from the germline V gene. The gene calls are TRBV2 and TRBJ2-7, with D perhaps TRBD2 (6 bases). The TCR comes from an adult in good health. The source was peripheral blood, collected on day 0 of AZD1222 vaccination. For the CDR3, the DNA is TGTGCCAGCAGCCCAAGCCCAGGACTAAAAAAAGAGCAGTACGTC. Amino acids: CASSPSPGLKKEQYV.